The sequence of this T cell receptor (beta chain) was determined in a study of response to subunit inactivated influenza vaccine. Via MiXCR, TCRdb re-called the RT-PCR reads, giving one row per CDR3 protein. This table holds hundreds of thousands of distinct CDR3 sequences, approximately 18% found once. Broader study findings: The authors proposed limited new T cell recruitment per seasonal influenza vaccination.

In this sample, this clonotype turned up a few times. Its target is not known. The CDR3 spans 16 residues. V shed 2 bases and J shed 0 bases, with 10 bases lying between them. Germline values: CDR1 SGHNT, CDR2 YENEEA. The TCR originated in a man aged 45-65 years who received an inactivated influenza vaccine. The source was PBMCs from blood, collected 5 days after vaccination. The chain combines TRBV11-3 with TRBJ2-2, with D perhaps matching TRBD2 (6 bases). CDR3 region: CASSLRTIPNTGELFF. The CDR3 nucleotides are TGTGCCAGCAGCTTACGGACTATCCCGAACACCGGGGAGCTGTTTTTT.